This T cell receptor beta chain appears in the sequencing data of a study of spatial heterogeneity in lung cancer. General observations from the study: Expanded alpha and beta TCR counts within tumors tracked tumor mutation counts.

This clonotype was counted many times. Its matching antigen is unknown. This beta chain is a stray sequence in a library constructed for alpha chains; its clone size is not meaningful. Germline V gene sequence: CDR1 LNHDA, CDR2 SQIVND (reference sequence). V lost 10 bases and J lost 6; bases outside the gene matches: 23. CDR3 length: 17 amino acids. Every TCR cDNA molecule carried a tag that served as a unique molecular identifier. MiXCR, run by TCRdb on the 5' RACE reads, gives a single entry per CDR3 protein. This sample has about 14,000 distinct CDR3 sequences; 5.5% to 6% occur once, and the top ten carry around 10%. Time point denoted: sample taken at primary tumor resection. Tumor, nontumor lung or frozen PBMC supplied whole RNA that was sequenced unsorted.

The specimen comprised lung tumor tissue, sampled at surgery. The TCR was taken from a female donor with early-stage non-small cell lung cancer. V gene TRBV19 combines with J gene TRBJ1-2; TRBD1 agrees at 7 bases. CDR3 loop: CATSETGTHFSRDGYTF. The CDR3 nucleotides are TGTGCCACCTCAGAGACAGGGACCCACTTCTCCCGGGATGGCTACACCTTC.